What follows are 22 T cell receptor beta chains derived from one specimen sequenced in a study of blood T cells in healthy people across ages. A sample-barcoded 5' primer and a J-beta primer mix were used in a second PCR of about 7 to 12 cycles. TCRdb reprocessed the 5' RACE reads via MiXCR and lists one record per CDR3 protein. The sample records around 1,000,000 distinct CDR3 sequences, more than 30% being singletons. Specimen: blood. The receptor set was obtained from a man aged 18 to 30 in good health.

Comments on this clonotype: One end of the junction varies from germline; a read error may be responsible. J is TRBJ2-1 and V is TRBV7-9, with D tentatively TRBD2 (6 bases). The CDR3 has 16 residues. Germline V gene sequence: CDR1 SEHNR, CDR2 FQNEAQ (reference sequence). DNA for the CDR3: TGTGCCAGCAGCAGATCCGGGACTTTCGAGTTGAATGAGCGGTTCTTC. Its protein is CASSRSGTFELNERFF.

This clonotype was observed a few times. The V gene is TRBV11-1, the J gene TRBJ2-3; maybe TRBD2 (5 bases). The V end was cut by 1 base, the J end by 0 bases, with 8 bases between. Germline CDR1 and CDR2: SGHAT and FQDESV (reference sequence). The CDR3 spans 15 residues. The CDR3 reads CASSLVEGSTDTQYF. CDR3 bases: TGTGCCAGCAGCTTAGTTGAGGGCAGCACAGATACGCAGTATTTT.

This clonotype occurred a few times. This chain uses TRBV27 with TRBJ1-1; D is unresolved. The CDR3 extends over 13 amino acids. Germline CDR1 is MNHEY and CDR2 is SMNVEV (reference sequence). V lost 3 bases and J 4 bases, leaving 9 bases between the germline ends. The CDR3: CASSFEGTTEAFF. CDR3 DNA: TGTGCCAGCAGTTTCGAGGGAACCACTGAAGCTTTCTTT.

There are a few counts of this clonotype. The chain uses TRBV6-5 and TRBJ1-2, with D possibly TRBD1 on 6 matching bases. Germline V gene sequence: CDR1 MNHEY, CDR2 SVGAGI. The CDR3 is 15 residues long. Trimming cost V 0 bases and J 6 bases, with 14 bases left between them. This chain's CDR3 is CASSYSTTGLNGYTF. In DNA form, the CDR3 reads TGTGCCAGCAGTTACTCGACAACAGGGCTTAATGGCTACACCTTC.

This clonotype has only a few counts. The rearrangement links TRBV14 to TRBJ2-3, with 9 bases aligning to TRBD1. V was pared by 2 bases and J by 6 bases, with 3 bases of the junction left unmatched. Germline V lookup: CDR1 SGHDN, CDR2 FVKESK. The CDR3 extends over 14 amino acids. In DNA, the CDR3 is TGTGCCAGCAGCCAAACAGGGGGCCGTGATACGCAGTATTTT. Encoded protein: CASSQTGGRDTQYF.

This clonotype was counted between two and nine times. The CDR3 bases are TGTGCCAGCAGTCCGGACAGCTATAATTCACCCCTCCACTTT. This gives the protein CASSPDSYNSPLHF. This chain uses TRBV6-5 with TRBJ1-6, with D maybe TRBD1 (6 bases). V was shortened by 5 bases and J by 3 bases, with 8 bases between the two germline ends. CDR3 length: 14 amino acids. Germline values: CDR1 MNHEY, CDR2 SVGAGI.

The V call is TRBV20-1, the J call TRBJ1-2, with D maybe TRBD1 (5 bases). Germline V gives CDR1 DFQATT, CDR2 SNEGSKA (reference sequence). Trimming pared 6 bases from V and 4 bases from J, leaving 15 bases between. The length of the CDR3 is 13 residues. The DNA of the CDR3 is TGCAGTGCCGCTATTGGGGGGATCTATGGCTACACCTTC. Amino acids: CSAAIGGIYGYTF.

The chain has TRBV28 and TRBJ1-5; D remains unclear. The CDR3 is 12 residues long. Looked up from germline, CDR1 is MDHEN and CDR2 is SYDVKM. Trimming removed 10 bases from V and 2 bases from J, with 9 bases in between. CDR3 coding DNA: TGTGCCACCTCGTCTGGCAATCAGCCCCAGCATTTT. Translated: CATSSGNQPQHF.

The chain carries TRBV12-3 or TRBV12-4 and TRBJ1-2; D unresolved. The CDR3 sequence is 13 residues long. V dropped 3 bases and J dropped 11 bases, with 16 bases sitting between them. The CDR3 spells CASSFNRGEEYTF. The CDR3 DNA sequence: TGTGCCAGCAGTTTTAACCGCGGCGAGGAGTACACCTTC.

The V gene is TRBV27, the J gene TRBJ2-1; D possibly uses TRBD1 or TRBD2 (5 bases each). Trimming shortened V by 0 bases and J by 7 bases, and 10 bases separated the two germline ends. Germline V CDR1 and CDR2: MNHEY, SMNVEV (reference sequence). The CDR3 length is 14 residues. CDR3 in DNA: TGTGCCAGCAGTTTATCGGCCGGGGCGAATGAGCAGTTCTTC. Its translation is CASSLSAGANEQFF.

This clonotype was detected a few times. V is TRBV21-1 and J is TRBJ2-3; the table's TRBD2 call for D was not verified on the DNA. TRBV21-1 is a recognized pseudogene. The CDR3 spans 19 residues. CDR3: CASSRPGLAGVLYTDTQYF. The CDR3 region has the DNA TGTGCCAGCAGCAGACCGGGACTAGCGGGGGTTCTTTACACAGATACGCAGTATTTT.

The rearrangement joins TRBV4-3 to TRBJ1-1; D might be TRBD1 (5 bases). The CDR3 is 15 residues long. Germline-derived CDR1 and CDR2 are LGHNA and YSLEER. Trimming left V 0 bases short and J 4 bases short, with 12 bases between. The DNA of the CDR3 is TGCGCCAGCAGCCAAGATCAAGGGGTCGGCACTGAAGCTTTCTTT. Its translation: CASSQDQGVGTEAFF.

In regard to this clonotype: One junction end does not reproduce the germline sequence, and a read error may be involved. This chain connects TRBV15 to TRBJ1-2, with 7 positions matching TRBD1. This CDR3 region has 14 residues. Looked up from germline, CDR1 is LNHNV and CDR2 is YYDKDF (reference sequence). The chain's CDR3 is CAASRQGPLSGYTF. The CDR3 DNA follows: TGTGCCGCCAGCAGACAGGGACCTCTTAGTGGCTACACCTTC.

There are a few counts of this clonotype. This chain joins TRBV15 and TRBJ1-1; possible D gene TRBD1, 6 bases. The CDR3 has 12 amino acids. Germline V lookup: CDR1 LNHNV, CDR2 YYDKDF (reference sequence). Deletions cut 0 bases from V and 11 bases from J, with 10 bases between. The CDR3 coding sequence is TGTGCCACCAGCAGAGATTGGGACAAGGCTTTCTTT. This encodes CATSRDWDKAFF.

The table lists this clonotype with a few counts. The rearrangement links TRBV10-3 to TRBJ1-4, with 7 bases that match TRBD1. The V gene end was trimmed by 0 bases and the J gene end by 6 bases; junction bases not matched to a gene: 4. The CDR3 is 15 amino acids. Germline loops: CDR1 ENHRY, CDR2 SYGVKD. CDR3 region: CAISESEGADEKLFF. CDR3 bases: TGTGCCATCAGTGAGTCGGAGGGGGCTGATGAAAAACTGTTTTTT.

Regarding this clonotype: A much bigger clone sits one base away, suggesting this may be a read error. The gene calls are TRBV20-1 and TRBJ2-7; 8 bases map to TRBD1. This CDR3 comprises 14 residues. From germline, CDR1 is DFQATT and CDR2 SNEGSKA (reference sequence). V shed 5 bases, J shed 7 bases, and the junction held 13 bases outside the gene matches. The CDR3: CSAHKRDRFGEQYF. The DNA of the CDR3 is TGCAGTGCTCATAAACGGGACAGGTTTGGTGAGCAGTACTTC.

This clonotype showed up many times. The genes are TRBV7-2 and TRBJ1-4, with D uncertain. The CDR3 runs to 15 residues. Trimming removed 5 bases at V and 0 bases at J, with 10 bases between. The V gene's germline CDR1 is SGHTA and CDR2 FQGNSA. The CDR3 loop reads CASSVSGTTNEKLFF. As DNA, the CDR3 is TGTGCCAGCAGCGTTTCCGGGACAACTAATGAAAAACTGTTTTTT.

J is TRBJ1-4 and V is TRBV7-6; D is unresolved. The CDR3 consists of 13 residues. In germline, CDR1 is SGHVS, CDR2 FNYEAQ. V shed 5 bases and J shed 8 bases, with 12 bases lying between them. CDR3 region: CASSPAPREKLFF. CDR3 nucleotide sequence: TGTGCCAGCAGCCCGGCCCCCCGGGAAAAACTGTTTTTT.

In its sample, this clonotype was seen many times. The chain recombines TRBV15 with TRBJ2-1; TRBD2 is a possible D gene (6 bases). V was clipped by 4 bases and J by 8 bases, with 21 bases between them. Germline CDR1 and CDR2: LNHNV and YYDKDF (reference sequence). This CDR3 is 16 amino acids long. The CDR3 loop is CATSTGGSPLIDEQFF. Here the CDR3 DNA reads TGTGCCACCAGCACCGGGGGTTCCCCGTTGATCGATGAGCAGTTCTTC.

The rearrangement uses TRBV12-3 or TRBV12-4 and TRBJ1-1, with TRBD1 matching 7 bases. The CDR3 contains 15 residues. V gave up 7 bases and J gave up 2 bases; unmatched junction bases: 10. CDR3 bases: TGTGCCAGCACTACATCAGGGGGGGTAAACACTGAAGCTTTCTTT. Translated, it gives CASTTSGGVNTEAFF.

A few counts support this clonotype. The chain has TRBV4-2 and TRBJ2-1; perhaps TRBD1 as D (6 bases). The CDR3 runs to 15 residues. CDR1 LGHNA and CDR2 YNFKEQ come from the germline V gene. The V and J ends lost 3 bases and 3 bases respectively, with 12 bases between them. The CDR3 is CASSHGTSDYNEQFF. The CDR3 DNA is TGTGCCAGCAGCCATGGGACATCCGACTACAATGAGCAGTTCTTC.

This clonotype has more than one count but fewer than ten. V gene TRBV7-9 combines with J gene TRBJ1-4; 8 bases are a match to TRBD1. CDR3 length equals 15 residues. CDR1 is SEHNR, CDR2 FQNEAQ, per germline (reference sequence). Losses at the gene ends were 6 bases for V and 4 bases for J; bases not matched to a gene: 7. The CDR3: CASSFDRGDNEKLFF. The CDR3 nucleotides are TGTGCCAGCAGTTTCGACAGGGGCGATAATGAAAAACTGTTTTTT.